The 14 T cell receptor beta chains below come from one sample, sequenced in a study of PD-1 blockade in classical Hodgkin lymphoma. Sequencing used immunoSEQ multiplex PCR; TCRdb keeps in-frame clones, though not all of them. The data contain roughly 56,000 clones, around nine tenths of them singletons. Time point noted: cycle 4 day 1 (C4D1), after more than 5 weeks of nivolumab. Brentuximab vedotin exposure varied among the patients, all of whom had relapsed after autologous stem cell transplantation. The source material was peripheral blood mononuclear cells (PBMCs), sampled before the fourth cycle of nivolumab. These receptors were collected from a human donor with classical Hodgkin lymphoma.

The chain recombines TRBV7-9 with TRBJ1-1; TRBD1 agrees at 8 bases. CDR3 length equals 13 residues. Germline V gene lookup returns CDR1 SEHNR and CDR2 FQNEAQ (reference sequence). After removal of 2 bases from V and 4 bases from J, the junction contained 0 bases not matched to a gene. The CDR3 loop reads CASSLQGATEAFF. CDR3 DNA sequence: TGTGCCAGCAGCTTACAGGGGGCCACTGAAGCTTTCTTT.

The chain joins TRBV19 to TRBJ2-2; D gene ambiguous. This CDR3 comprises 13 residues. Germline V gene data show CDR1 as LNHDA and CDR2 as SQIVND (reference sequence). The V end was cut by 7 bases, the J end by 3 bases, with 9 bases between. CDR3 sequence reads: CASTVTYTGELFF. Written as DNA, the CDR3 is TGTGCCAGTACCGTGACTTACACCGGGGAGCTGTTTTTT.

The chain is built from TRBV5-4 and TRBJ2-5; 7 nucleotides line up with TRBD1. This CDR3 has 16 residues. The V segment lost 1 base and the J segment 2 bases; nucleotides outside the gene matches: 8. In germline, CDR1 is SGHNT, CDR2 YYREEE (reference sequence). CDR3 in DNA: TGTGCCAGCAGCTTGAGGGCAGGGGGTAGTCAAGAGACCCAGTACTTC. It translates to CASSLRAGGSQETQYF.

The chain employs TRBV5-1 and TRBJ2-5; 11 bases align to TRBD2. From germline, CDR1 is SGHRS and CDR2 YFSETQ. V dropped 7 bases and J dropped 0; count of bases not matched to a gene: 5. The CDR3 is made up of 15 amino acids. CDR3 in amino acids: CASRQTSGNQETQYF. The CDR3 DNA is TGCGCCAGCCGACAGACTAGCGGGAACCAAGAGACCCAGTACTTC.

This chain links TRBV5-1 with TRBJ1-6; D remains unclear. Trimming removed 4 bases at V and 2 bases at J, with 7 bases between. CDR3 length: 14 amino acids. CDR1 and CDR2 from the germline V gene are SGHRS and YFSETQ. In DNA form, the CDR3 reads TGCGCCAGCAGCCTCTCTACCTATAATTCACCCCTCCACTTT. Encoded protein: CASSLSTYNSPLHF.

The chain combines TRBV7-3 with TRBJ2-1, with D perhaps TRBD2 (5 bases). The CDR3 is made up of 18 amino acids. The V and J ends lost 4 bases and 4 bases respectively, with 23 bases between them. Germline V gene lookup returns CDR1 SGHTA and CDR2 FQGTGA. CDR3 DNA: TGTGCCAGCAGCTCGAGGGCATTGGTAGCGAACTATTACAATGAGCAGTTCTTC. Protein: CASSSRALVANYYNEQFF.

The chain uses TRBV11-2 and TRBJ2-3; D gene uncertain. V lost 5 bases and J lost 4, with 13 bases in between. The germline V gene encodes CDR1 SGHAT and CDR2 FQNNGV. This CDR3 is built from 14 residues. The CDR3 spells CASSRDLVADTQYF. The CDR3 coding sequence is TGTGCCAGCAGCCGAGACCTAGTGGCAGATACGCAGTATTTT.

The CDR3 coding sequence is TGTGCCAGTTCCCAAGGACAGGGCTCTTACAATGAGCAGTTCTTC. Translation gives CASSQGQGSYNEQFF. V gene TRBV19 combines with J gene TRBJ2-1; TRBD1 matches 8 bases. After removal of 8 bases from V and 4 bases from J, the junction contained 10 bases not matched to a gene. The CDR3 is 15 amino acids. CDR1 is LNHDA, CDR2 SQIVND, per germline (reference sequence).

The rearrangement links TRBV6-4 to TRBJ2-5, with 11 bases aligning to TRBD1. After removal of 0 bases from V and 4 bases from J, the junction contained 7 bases not matched to a gene. This CDR3 is 17 amino acids long. CDR1 and CDR2 from the germline V gene are MRHNA and SNTAGT. The chain's CDR3 is CASSDSKGQGVRETQYF. The CDR3 DNA sequence: TGTGCCAGCAGTGACTCGAAGGGACAGGGGGTTAGAGAGACCCAGTACTTC.

For this clone: Within the sample, other DNA sequences also encode this same CDR3. V usage is TRBV5-1 and J usage is TRBJ2-1, with TRBD1 as a possible D gene (5 bases). V lost 4 bases and J lost 4, with 12 bases in between. The CDR3 totals 14 residues. Germline-derived CDR1 and CDR2 are SGHRS and YFSETQ. CDR3 bases: TGCGCCAGCAGCCTTGACAGAGATTACAATGAGCAGTTCTTC. Protein product: CASSLDRDYNEQFF.

V is TRBV6-5 and J is TRBJ2-7; the match to TRBD2 covers 8 bases. Germline V CDR1 and CDR2: MNHEY, SVGAGI. The V segment lost 4 bases and the J segment 3 bases; nucleotides outside the gene matches: 5. This CDR3 has 14 residues. CDR3 amino acids: CASSSGTSLYEQYF. CDR3 DNA sequence: TGTGCCAGCAGTTCCGGGACTAGTCTCTACGAGCAGTACTTC.

This clone was counted between two and nine times. The chain employs TRBV6-1 and TRBJ1-5; the D gene is possibly TRBD1 (6 bases). This CDR3 region has 13 residues. Deletions cut 6 bases from V and 2 bases from J, with 8 bases between. Per the germline V gene, CDR1 is MNHNS and CDR2 is SASEGT. CDR3 loop: CASSRQGNQPQHF. The CDR3, as DNA: TGTGCCAGCAGCCGACAGGGCAATCAGCCCCAGCATTTT.

The gene calls are TRBV6-1 and TRBJ1-6; D remains ambiguous. The CDR3 has 15 residues. Trimming took off 8 bases at V and 0 bases at J, with 11 bases between the two ends. Looked up from germline, CDR1 is MNHNS and CDR2 is SASEGT. The CDR3 DNA reads TGTGCCAGCTCCCTACTCAGCTCCTATAATTCACCCCTCCACTTT. This translates into CASSLLSSYNSPLHF.

This rearrangement joins TRBV27 to TRBJ2-7, with TRBD1 matching 7 bases. This CDR3 region has 15 residues. Germline V CDR1 and CDR2: MNHEY, SMNVEV (reference sequence). Trimming cost V 3 bases and J 3 bases; bases outside gene matches: 8. The CDR3 DNA reads as TGTGCCAGCAGTTTCTTCCGGGACAGCATCTACGAGCAGTACTTC. It translates to CASSFFRDSIYEQYF.